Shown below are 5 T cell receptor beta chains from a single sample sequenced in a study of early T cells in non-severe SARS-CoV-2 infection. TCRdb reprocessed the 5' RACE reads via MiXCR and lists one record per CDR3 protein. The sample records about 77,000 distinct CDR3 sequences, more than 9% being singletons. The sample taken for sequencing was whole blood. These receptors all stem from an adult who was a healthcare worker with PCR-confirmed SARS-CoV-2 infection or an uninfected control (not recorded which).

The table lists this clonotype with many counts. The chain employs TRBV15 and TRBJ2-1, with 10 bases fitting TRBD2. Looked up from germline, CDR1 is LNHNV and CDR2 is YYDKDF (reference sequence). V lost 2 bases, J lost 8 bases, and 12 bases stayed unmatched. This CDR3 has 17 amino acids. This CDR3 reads CATSRTARASGSDEQFF. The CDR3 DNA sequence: TGTGCCACCAGCAGAACCGCGAGGGCTAGCGGGAGCGATGAGCAGTTCTTC.

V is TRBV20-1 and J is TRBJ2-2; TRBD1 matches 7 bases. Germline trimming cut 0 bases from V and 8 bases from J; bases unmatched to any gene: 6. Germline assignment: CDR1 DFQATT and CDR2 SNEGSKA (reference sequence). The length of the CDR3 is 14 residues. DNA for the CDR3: TGCAGTGCTAGAGATCTGACAGGGAGTGGGGAGCTGTTTTTT. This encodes CSARDLTGSGELFF.

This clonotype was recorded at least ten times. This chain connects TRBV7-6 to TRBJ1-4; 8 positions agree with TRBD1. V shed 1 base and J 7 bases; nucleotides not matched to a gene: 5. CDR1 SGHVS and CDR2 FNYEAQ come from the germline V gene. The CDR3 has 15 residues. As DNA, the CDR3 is TGTGCCAGCAGCTTAGTCCAGGGGGCGATTGAAAAACTGTTTTTT. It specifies CASSLVQGAIEKLFF.

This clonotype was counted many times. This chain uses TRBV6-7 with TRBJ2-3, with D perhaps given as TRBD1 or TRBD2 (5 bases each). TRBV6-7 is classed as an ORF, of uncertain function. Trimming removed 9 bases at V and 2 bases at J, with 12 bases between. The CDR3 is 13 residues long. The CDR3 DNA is TGTGCCAGACTACGGGACGACACAGATACGCAGTATTTT. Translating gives CARLRDDTDTQYF.

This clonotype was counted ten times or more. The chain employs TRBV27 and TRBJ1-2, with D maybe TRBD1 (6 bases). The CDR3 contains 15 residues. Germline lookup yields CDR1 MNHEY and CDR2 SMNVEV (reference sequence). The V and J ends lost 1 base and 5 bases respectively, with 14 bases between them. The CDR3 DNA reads TGTGCCAGCAGTTTATACCCGGGGGCAGGATATGGCTACACCTTC. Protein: CASSLYPGAGYGYTF.